This TCR beta chain comes out of a study of T cell responses to AZD1222 COVID-19 vaccine. General observations from the study: Baseline seropositivity characterized only a handful of AZD1222 recipients. CD4 TCRs linked to vaccination spanned spike, dominating at 160-218 and 743-854. Females made up more of the donors, who were largely white British, and clonal diversity may have come out too low. The breadth and depth of Spike-specific TCRs increased once two AZD1222 doses had been given.

Measured with immunoSEQ multiplex PCR; TCRdb has only the in-frame clones, and not every one. The repertoire consists of under 200,000 clones, with approximately 90% occurring once and the leading ten covering over 1.2%. Germline V gene data show CDR1 as LNHDA and CDR2 as SQIVND (reference sequence). The CDR3 runs to 14 residues. The V gene end was trimmed by 3 bases and the J gene end by 6 bases; junction bases not matched to a gene: 8. About this clone: Its antigen is as yet unknown.

This clonotype was sampled from an adult in good health. The sequencing here drew on peripheral blood, taken on day 0 of AZD1222 vaccination. V is TRBV19 and J is TRBJ2-7; 7 bases map to TRBD1. CDR3 coding DNA: TGTGCCAGTAGTATCGACAGGGCGATGAGCGAGCAGTACTTC. Its translation is CASSIDRAMSEQYF.